This T cell receptor beta chain was retrieved from a study of blood T cell repertoires in COVID-19. At the level of the study: The United States, Italy and Spain supplied acute and convalescent COVID-19 samples. PBMCs, B-cell-depleted T cells, or T cells were the source of the cDNA or gDNA that made up the material.

Those who participated ranged in age from roughly 18 to 89 years and resided in around 22 US areas. Participant reports of clinical history set cohort assignment. Generated by immunoSEQ multiplex PCR, the TCRdb table keeps only in-frame clones and is missing some. The sample carries roughly 400,000 clones, 80% to 95% recorded once. Trimming cost V 4 bases and J 7 bases, with 16 bases left between them. This CDR3 contains 14 residues. Germline V gene lookup returns CDR1 SGHDN and CDR2 FVKESK. This clone was seen only once. Sample: PBMCs or T cells enriched from blood (not recorded which). The clonotype originates from a young man who had recovered from COVID-19. The chain joins TRBV14 to TRBJ1-2; D perhaps matches TRBD1 (5 bases). Here the CDR3 DNA reads TGTGCCAGCAGCCTAACCTCAGGGATCTCTGGCTACACCTTC. It specifies CASSLTSGISGYTF.